The 13 T cell receptor beta chains below all came from one sample that was sequenced in a study of vaccination effects on CD4 cells after COVID-19. No antigen is known for these receptors. Before any sequencing was done, the ViraFEST assay used viral peptide pools to expand antigen-specific CD4+ T cells. Culture proceeded for 10 days, and CD4+ T cells were then isolated. A PCR test confirmed that the person had SARS-CoV-2 infection between March and December 2020. The repertoire was sequenced with immunoSEQ multiplex PCR; TCRdb's copy has only in-frame clones and lacks some. The sample has some 56,000 clones; around 82% are singletons. The sequencing used CD4+ T cells from PBMCs cultured with HIV peptides, collected before COVID-19 vaccination. Subset given: HIV-1 Nef peptide pool negative control/reference culture. These receptors were obtained from a human donor who had a prior SARS-CoV-2 infection.

This clone was counted between two and nine times. The chain is built from TRBV5-1 and TRBJ1-2, with D tentatively TRBD1 (5 bases). Trimming left V 1 base short and J 4 bases short, with 5 bases between. The V gene's germline CDR1 is SGHRS and CDR2 YFSETQ. This CDR3 has 12 residues. CDR3 in amino acids: CASSLQGYGYTF. The CDR3 region has the DNA TGCGCCAGCAGCTTGCAGGGCTATGGCTACACCTTC. Looking up the rest from reference TRBV5-1 and TRBJ1-2 gives the full variable domain: KAGVTQTPRYLIKTRGQQVTLSCSPISGHRSVSWYQQTPGQGLQFLFEYFSETQRNKGNFPGRFSGRQFSNSRSEMNVSTLELGDSALYLCASSLQGYGYTFGSGTRLTVV.

This clone was observed a few times. J is TRBJ2-5 and V is TRBV5-1, with 8 positions matching TRBD1. Germline CDR1 and CDR2: SGHRS and YFSETQ. The CDR3 covers 18 residues. V gave up 4 bases and J gave up 5 bases; unmatched junction bases: 19. The CDR3 reads CASSRPRYDRGFTETQYF. The DNA for the CDR3 is TGCGCCAGCAGCCGACCCCGGTATGACAGGGGCTTTACGGAGACCCAGTACTTC.

The genes are TRBV6-6 and TRBJ2-7; D remains ambiguous. The CDR3 covers 13 residues. Germline V CDR1 and CDR2: MNHNY, SVGAGI (reference sequence). Between the trimmed V and J ends, which lost 7 bases and 2 bases, there was a span of 12 bases. This chain's CDR3 is CASISRLAYEQYF. The CDR3 DNA reads as TGTGCCAGCATTTCCAGGCTTGCCTACGAGCAGTACTTC.

The chain couples TRBV14 to TRBJ2-7; TRBD1 or TRBD2 may be the D gene (5 bases each). The V gene's germline CDR1 is SGHDN and CDR2 FVKESK. The CDR3 is 14 amino acids. Trimming pared 4 bases from V and 9 bases from J, leaving 19 bases between. The CDR3 sequence: CASSLLGTPLLQYF. The CDR3 nucleotides read TGTGCCAGCAGCCTACTAGGGACCCCGTTGTTGCAGTACTTC.

The rearrangement uses TRBV11-1 and TRBJ2-7; D gene uncertain. The V gene lost 5 bases and the J gene lost 3 bases, with 11 bases spanning the gap. The CDR3 contains 13 residues. Germline V gene data show CDR1 as SGHAT and CDR2 as FQDESV (reference sequence). This CDR3 is CASSQEDGYEQYF. CDR3 DNA: TGTGCCAGCAGCCAAGAGGACGGCTACGAGCAGTACTTC.

This clone occurred once. The chain carries TRBV7-9 and TRBJ2-3, with D perhaps matching TRBD2 (5 bases). This CDR3 has 14 amino acids. Germline V gene lookup returns CDR1 SEHNR and CDR2 FQNEAQ (reference sequence). Trimming cost V 1 base and J 2 bases, with 7 bases left between them. The CDR3 sequence is CASSLVTITDTQYF. The CDR3 nucleotides read TGTGCCAGCAGCTTAGTGACTATCACAGATACGCAGTATTTT.

The chain links TRBV2 to TRBJ2-7; D is undetermined. Germline-derived CDR1 and CDR2 are SNHLY and FYNNEI. V lost 6 bases to trimming and J lost 6 bases, with 18 bases between them. This CDR3 region has 14 residues. Here the CDR3 reads CASSSSNPSGEQYF. For the CDR3, the DNA is TGTGCCAGCAGCTCCTCGAATCCCTCTGGCGAGCAGTACTTC.

J is TRBJ2-1 and V is TRBV2; D perhaps matches TRBD1 (6 bases). The CDR3 has 14 amino acids. The germline V gene encodes CDR1 SNHLY and CDR2 FYNNEI. Between the trimmed V and J ends, which lost 6 bases and 4 bases, there was a span of 13 bases. CDR3: CASSADRQYNEQFF. The CDR3 coding sequence is TGTGCCAGCAGCGCGGACAGACAATACAATGAGCAGTTCTTC.

The CDR3, as DNA: TGTGCCAGCAGCACTCTGGACAGCTCTATCCTCGGGGAGCTGTTTTTT. Translated: CASSTLDSSILGELFF. This chain links TRBV5-6 with TRBJ2-2; a weak D match, TRBD1 (6 bases). CDR1 is SGHDT and CDR2 is YYEEEE in the germline V gene. The CDR3 covers 16 residues. Trimming took off 4 bases at V and 7 bases at J, with 20 bases between the two ends.

This clone occurred once. The chain employs TRBV7-2 and TRBJ2-5; 8 bases line up with TRBD2. V was pared by 8 bases and J by 4 bases, with 6 bases of the junction left unmatched. Germline CDR1 SGHTA, CDR2 FQGNSA. The CDR3 totals 13 residues. Here the CDR3 reads CASAGGPRETQYF. CDR3 DNA: TGTGCCAGCGCGGGGGGCCCTCGAGAGACCCAGTACTTC.

This clone was observed once. V gene TRBV6-5 combines with J gene TRBJ2-1, with TRBD1 identical over 11 bases. CDR1 is MNHEY and CDR2 is SVGAGI in the germline V gene. CDR3 length: 14 amino acids. The trim removed 6 bases at V and 8 bases at J, leaving 6 bases unmatched. DNA of the CDR3: TGTGCCAGCAGAAGGACAGGGGGCCTCGATGAGCAGTTCTTC. This codes for CASRRTGGLDEQFF.

The chain combines TRBV5-4 with TRBJ1-1; D is unresolved. CDR3 length: 12 residues. V shed 6 bases and J shed 10 bases, with 16 bases lying between them. CDR1 is SGHNT, CDR2 YYREEE, per germline (reference sequence). This chain's CDR3 is CASTLRAVGAFF. CDR3 nucleotides: TGTGCCAGCACTCTTAGGGCTGTCGGAGCTTTCTTT.

The genes are TRBV25-1 and TRBJ2-1, with 8 bases that match TRBD1. The CDR3 has 15 amino acids. Trimming took 3 bases from V and 2 from J; bases not matched to a gene: 3. The germline gives CDR1 MGHDK, CDR2 SYGVNS. The CDR3 DNA reads as TGTGCCAGCAGTGAGTCGGGACAGGCCTACAATGAGCAGTTCTTC. This encodes CASSESGQAYNEQFF. Full variable domain (outside the CDR3, taken from reference TRBV25-1 and TRBJ2-1): EADIYQTPRYLVIGTGKKITLECSQTMGHDKMYWYQQDPGMELHLIHYSYGVNSTEKGDLSSESTVSRIRTEHFPLTLESARPSHTSQYLCASSESGQAYNEQFFGPGTRLTVL.